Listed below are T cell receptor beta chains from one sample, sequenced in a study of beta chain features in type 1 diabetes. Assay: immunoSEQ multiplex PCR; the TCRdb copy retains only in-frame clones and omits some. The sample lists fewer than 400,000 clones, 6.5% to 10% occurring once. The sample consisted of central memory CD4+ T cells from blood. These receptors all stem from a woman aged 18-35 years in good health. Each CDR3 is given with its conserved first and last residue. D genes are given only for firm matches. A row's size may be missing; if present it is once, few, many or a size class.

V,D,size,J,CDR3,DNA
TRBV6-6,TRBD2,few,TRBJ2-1,CASRELAGGYNEQFF,TGTGCCAGCAGGGAACTAGCGGGAGGGTACAATGAGCAGTTCTTC
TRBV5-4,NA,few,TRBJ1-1,CASNQGARGTEAFF,TGTGCCAGCAACCAGGGCGCGCGGGGCACTGAAGCTTTCTTT
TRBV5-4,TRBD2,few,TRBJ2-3,CASSPRAGASDTQYF,TGTGCCAGCAGCCCGCGAGCGGGAGCGTCAGATACGCAGTATTTT
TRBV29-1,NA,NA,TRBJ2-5,CSVGTQRKETQYF,TGCAGCGTTGGGACGCAAAGAAAAGAGACCCAGTACTTC
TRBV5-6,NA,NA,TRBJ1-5,CASSFGSSNQPQHF,TGTGCCAGCAGCTTCGGCAGCAGCAATCAGCCCCAGCATTTT
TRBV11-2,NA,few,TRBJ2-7,CASSLEPGPPSEQYF,TGTGCCAGCAGCTTAGAGCCGGGGCCACCTTCCGAGCAGTACTTC
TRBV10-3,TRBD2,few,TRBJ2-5,CATRLAGEETQYF,TGTGCCACCAGACTAGCGGGTGAAGAGACCCAGTACTTC
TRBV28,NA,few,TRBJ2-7,CASSLGAEIKEQYF,TGTGCCAGCAGTTTAGGAGCGGAGATTAAAGAGCAGTACTTC
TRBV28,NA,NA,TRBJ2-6,CASSSPVGGANVLTF,TGTGCCAGCAGTTCCCCAGTAGGTGGGGCCAACGTCCTGACTTTC
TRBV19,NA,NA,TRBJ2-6,CASLSWGDGANVLTF,TGTGCCAGTCTCTCCTGGGGGGATGGGGCCAACGTCCTGACTTTC
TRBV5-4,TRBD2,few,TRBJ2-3,CASRSGLAGPDTQYF,TGTGCCAGCAGGTCGGGACTAGCGGGCCCAGATACGCAGTATTTT
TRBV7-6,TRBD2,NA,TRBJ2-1,CASSFLTSGRTEQFF,TGTGCCAGCAGCTTTCTGACTAGCGGGAGAACTGAGCAGTTCTTC
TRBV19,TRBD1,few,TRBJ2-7,CASSSRQGRTYEQYF,TGTGCCAGTAGTAGCAGACAGGGTCGGACGTACGAGCAGTACTTC
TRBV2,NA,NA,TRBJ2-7,CASSADPVVEQYF,TGTGCCAGCAGTGCGGACCCCGTAGTTGAGCAGTACTTC
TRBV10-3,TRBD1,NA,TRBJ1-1,CAISESNRGAPEAFF,TGTGCCATCAGTGAGTCTAACAGGGGTGCGCCTGAAGCTTTCTTT
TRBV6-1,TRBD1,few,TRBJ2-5,CATQGGRAGQETQYF,TGTGCCACCCAAGGGGGCAGGGCGGGCCAAGAGACCCAGTACTTC
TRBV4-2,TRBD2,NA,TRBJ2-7,CASSQGPGLAGVHEQYF,TGTGCCAGCAGCCAAGGCCCCGGACTAGCGGGAGTCCACGAGCAGTACTTC
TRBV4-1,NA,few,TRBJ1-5,CASSQDWVSHQPQHF,TGCGCCAGCAGCCAAGATTGGGTTAGCCATCAGCCCCAGCATTTT
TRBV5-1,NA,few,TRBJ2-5,CASSFQDQGGMGETQYF,TGCGCCAGCAGCTTCCAAGATCAGGGAGGTATGGGAGAGACCCAGTACTTC
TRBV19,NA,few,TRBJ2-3,CASSRAGPTDTQYF,TGTGCCAGTAGTAGGGCGGGACCGACAGATACGCAGTATTTT
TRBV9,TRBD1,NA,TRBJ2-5,CASSIGQGAHETQYF,TGTGCCAGCAGCATCGGACAGGGGGCGCATGAGACCCAGTACTTC
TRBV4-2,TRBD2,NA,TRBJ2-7,CASSRRTSPYEQYF,TGTGCCAGCAGCCGGCGGACTAGTCCGTACGAGCAGTACTTC
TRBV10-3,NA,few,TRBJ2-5,CAISEVHQETQYF,TGTGCCATCAGTGAGGTTCACCAAGAGACCCAGTACTTC
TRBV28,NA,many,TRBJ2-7,CASSPVGPYEQYF,TGTGCCAGCAGCCCCGTGGGCCCCTACGAGCAGTACTTC
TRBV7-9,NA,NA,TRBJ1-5,CASSHPGDYQPQHF,TGTGCCAGCAGCCATCCGGGGGATTATCAGCCCCAGCATTTT
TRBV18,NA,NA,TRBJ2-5,CASSPIGLLTQYF,TGTGCCAGCTCACCAATTGGGTTATTGACCCAGTACTTC
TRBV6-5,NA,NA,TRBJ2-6,CASSPVGPGANVLTF,TGTGCCAGCAGTCCCGTCGGGCCTGGGGCCAACGTCCTGACTTTC
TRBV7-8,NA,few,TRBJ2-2,CASSHAGENTGELFF,TGTGCCAGCAGCCACGCAGGGGAGAACACCGGGGAGCTGTTTTTT
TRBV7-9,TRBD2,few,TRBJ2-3,CASSLRGGRTDTQYF,TGTGCCAGCAGCCTGCGCGGGGGTCGCACAGATACGCAGTATTTT
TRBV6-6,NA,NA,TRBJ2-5,CASSYSIQETQYF,TGTGCCAGCAGTTACTCGATTCAAGAGACCCAGTACTTC
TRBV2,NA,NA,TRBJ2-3,CASSDPGSLTDTQYF,TGTGCCAGCAGTGACCCAGGGAGTCTCACAGATACGCAGTATTTT
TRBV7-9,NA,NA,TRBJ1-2,CASSPGQPNYGYTF,TGTGCCAGCAGCCCAGGACAGCCCAACTATGGCTACACCTTC
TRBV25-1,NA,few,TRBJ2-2,CASSDGGANTGELFF,TGTGCCAGCAGTGATGGGGGCGCTAACACCGGGGAGCTGTTTTTT
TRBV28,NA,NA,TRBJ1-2,CASSYRVGYTF,TGTGCCAGCAGTTACAGGGTTGGCTACACCTTC
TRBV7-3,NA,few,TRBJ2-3,CASSLTSVADTQYF,TGTGCCAGCAGCTTAACTAGCGTCGCAGATACGCAGTATTTT
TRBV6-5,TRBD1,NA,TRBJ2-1,CASSAGTGGRNEQFF,TGTGCCAGCAGTGCCGGGACAGGGGGGAGGAATGAGCAGTTCTTC
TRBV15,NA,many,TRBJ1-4,CATSTRVGALDEKLFF,TGTGCCACCAGCACCAGAGTGGGGGCCCTCGATGAAAAACTGTTTTTT
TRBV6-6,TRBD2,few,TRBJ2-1,CASSLLGTSGRMKQFF,TGTGCCAGCAGTTTACTTGGGACTAGCGGGAGAATGAAGCAGTTCTTC
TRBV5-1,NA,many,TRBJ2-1,CASSMNSYNEQFF,TGCGCCAGCAGCATGAACTCCTACAATGAGCAGTTCTTC
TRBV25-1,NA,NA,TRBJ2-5,CASSVPSFGETQYF,TGTGCCAGCAGTGTACCTAGCTTCGGAGAGACCCAGTACTTC
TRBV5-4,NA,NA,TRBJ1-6,CASSLERAPLHF,TGTGCCAGCAGCTTGGAAAGGGCACCCCTCCACTTT
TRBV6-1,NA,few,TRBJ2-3,CASRSGTLSTDTQYF,TGTGCCAGCAGGTCCGGGACACTAAGCACAGATACGCAGTATTTT
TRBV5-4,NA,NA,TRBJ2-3,CASSFQGGDTQYF,TGTGCCAGCAGCTTTCAGGGTGGAGATACGCAGTATTTT
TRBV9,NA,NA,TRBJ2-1,CASSVALSGSTRSSYNEQFF,TGTGCCAGCAGCGTAGCTCTTTCGGGTAGCACAAGAAGCTCCTACAATGAGCAGTTCTTC
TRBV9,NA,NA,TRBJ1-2,CASSVDPMGSTYGYTF,TGTGCCAGCAGCGTAGACCCCATGGGCTCGACTTATGGCTACACCTTC
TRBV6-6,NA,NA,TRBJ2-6,CASRLTGNGANVLTF,TGTGCCAGCCGCTTAACAGGGAATGGGGCCAACGTCCTGACTTTC
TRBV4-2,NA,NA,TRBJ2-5,CASSRGVQTQYF,TGTGCCAGCAGCCGGGGTGTACAGACCCAGTACTTC
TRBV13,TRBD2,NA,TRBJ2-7,CASSFLAGVTEQYF,TGTGCCAGCAGCTTTTTAGCGGGAGTTACCGAGCAGTACTTC
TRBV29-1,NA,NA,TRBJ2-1,CSVKRRGKNEQFF,TGCAGCGTTAAACGTAGGGGAAAGAATGAGCAGTTCTTC
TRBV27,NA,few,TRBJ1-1,CASSEKSSTEAFF,TGTGCCAGCAGTGAGAAGAGTTCCACTGAAGCTTTCTTT
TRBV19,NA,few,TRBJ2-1,CASSIFGTDEQFF,TGTGCCAGTAGTATTTTTGGGACTGATGAGCAGTTCTTC
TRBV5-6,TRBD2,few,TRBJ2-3,CASIPGLAGGRGRMDTQYF,TGTGCCAGCATCCCGGGACTAGCGGGAGGGCGCGGACGAATGGATACGCAGTATTTT
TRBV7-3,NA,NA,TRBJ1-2,CASSTQTRYGYTF,TGTGCCAGCAGCACCCAGACTCGCTATGGCTACACCTTC
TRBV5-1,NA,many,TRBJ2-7,CASSVSAYEQYF,TGCGCCAGCAGCGTCTCCGCCTACGAGCAGTACTTC
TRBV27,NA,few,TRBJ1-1,CASSPDRLNTEAFF,TGTGCCAGCAGCCCTGACAGGCTGAACACTGAAGCTTTCTTT
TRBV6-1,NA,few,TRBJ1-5,CASRVTVQMPQHF,TGTGCCAGCAGAGTGACAGTCCAAATGCCCCAGCATTTT
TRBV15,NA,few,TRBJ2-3,CATSRGQGGSTDTQYF,TGTGCCACCAGCAGAGGCCAGGGGGGATCCACAGATACGCAGTATTTT
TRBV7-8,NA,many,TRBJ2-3,CASSTDTQYF,TGTGCCAGCAGCACAGATACGCAGTATTTT